This passage covers 4 T cell receptor beta chains from one sample sequenced in a study of beta chain features in type 1 diabetes. General study results and limits: Among all four CD4+ subsets, Type 1 diabetes patients had TCRB CDR3s that were moderately but significantly shorter.

Expressed TCRB transcripts were sequenced because the entire RNA isolate underwent reverse transcription. Assay: immunoSEQ multiplex PCR; the TCRdb copy retains only in-frame clones and omits some. In the table there are approximately 360,000 clones, around 12% of which are singletons. Their antigen targets remain unknown. Input material: naive CD4+ T cells from blood. These receptors were collected from a young woman with type 1 diabetes.

This clone was seen only a few times. The V and J genes are TRBV5-6 and TRBJ2-1; 7 bases fit TRBD1. The trim removed 5 bases at V and 4 bases at J, leaving 6 bases unmatched. There are 14 residues in the CDR3. Germline V gene sequence: CDR1 SGHDT, CDR2 YYEEEE. CDR3 nucleotide sequence: TGTGCCAGCAGTCGCGACAGGGTGTACAATGAGCAGTTCTTC. It translates to CASSRDRVYNEQFF.

This clone was detected only a few times. The gene calls are TRBV7-2 and TRBJ2-2; D uncertain. V dropped 1 base and J dropped 1 base, with 13 bases sitting between them. The CDR3 covers 17 residues. CDR1 and CDR2 (germline): SGHTA, FQGNSA. The CDR3 nucleotides read TGTGCCAGCAGCTTAGATGGGCAGGTGCTGAACACCGGGGAGCTGTTTTTT. Amino acids: CASSLDGQVLNTGELFF.

The rearrangement links TRBV28 to TRBJ1-1, with D possibly TRBD1 on 5 matching bases. V lost 2 bases to trimming and J lost 11 bases, with 9 bases between them. The CDR3 is 11 amino acids. The germline gives CDR1 MDHEN, CDR2 SYDVKM. Here the CDR3 reads CASSLGAQAFF. The CDR3 DNA follows: TGTGCCAGCAGTTTAGGGGCACAGGCTTTCTTT. Drawing the rest from reference TRBV28 and TRBJ1-1, the complete variable domain is DVKVTQSSRYLVKRTGEKVFLECVQDMDHENMFWYRQDPGLGLRLIYFSYDVKMKEKGDIPEGYSVSREKKERFSLILESASTNQTSMYLCASSLGAQAFFGQGTRLTVV.

This clone has just a few counts. At one end the junction does not follow the germline gene, possibly because of a read error. The chain carries TRBV29-1 and TRBJ2-5; tentative D call: TRBD2 (5 bases). CDR1 SQVTM and CDR2 ANQGSEA come from the germline V gene. This CDR3 region has 12 residues. The CDR3, as DNA: TGTTCCCAACGGGATACGGGGGAGACCCAGTACTTC. Protein sequence: CSQRDTGETQYF.